The clone carrying this T cell receptor (beta chain) has just one count. What it binds is not known. Measured with immunoSEQ multiplex PCR; TCRdb has only the in-frame clones, and not every one. The sample yields about 150,000 clones, about nine tenths seen once. The data were obtained in a study of T cell responses to AZD1222 COVID-19 vaccine. General study points: Only after the peak T cell response were repertoires sampled.

Trimming pared 5 bases from V and 2 bases from J, leaving 20 bases between. The CDR3 is 17 residues long. Germline-derived CDR1 and CDR2 are SGHTA and FQGNSA. This TCR was recovered from an adult who received the AZD1222 COVID-19 vaccine. Sequenced here: peripheral blood, sampled 28 days after the second AZD1222 dose. V is TRBV7-2 and J is TRBJ2-3; no clear D. CDR3 in amino acids: CASSDRPPVKYTDTQYF. CDR3 nucleotide sequence: TGTGCCAGCAGCGACCGACCGCCAGTGAAGTACACAGATACGCAGTATTTT.